A selection of T cell receptor beta chains follows, all from one sample in a study of blood T cells in healthy people across ages. Via MiXCR, TCRdb re-called the 5' RACE reads, giving one row per CDR3 protein. This table has fewer than 1,000,000 distinct CDR3 sequences, 35% to 50% appearing once. Source material: blood. The source is an elderly man in good health. CDR3s include the opening cysteine and the closing phenylalanine or tryptophan. D genes are given only for firm matches. Clone size is given for some rows only: seen once, a few or many times, or a class if the clone is expanded.

clone_size,v_call,j_call,d_call,cdr3_nt,cdr3_aa
once,TRBV29-1,TRBJ2-3,TRBD1,TGCAGCGTTTTGGAGACAGGGGCGAGCACAGATACGCAGTATTTT,CSVLETGASTDTQYF
-,TRBV18,TRBJ1-1,-,TGTGCCAGCGCACGAGACGGTTTGAACACTGAAGCTTTCTTT,CASARDGLNTEAFF
-,TRBV7-9,TRBJ2-1,-,TGTGCCAGTAGCGGGCGCATTGGGACAGCCGATGAGCAGTTCTTC,CASSGRIGTADEQFF
-,TRBV6-2/TRBV6-3,TRBJ2-1,-,TGTGCCAGCAGTTACTCAGGCCTAGCGACTTCCTACAATGAGCAGTTCTTC,CASSYSGLATSYNEQFF
-,TRBV29-1,TRBJ2-5,TRBD2,TGCAGCGTCCGGTCAACTAGCGGGAGAAAGACCCAGTACTTC,CSVRSTSGRKTQYF
many,TRBV28,TRBJ1-4,-,TGTGCCAGCAGGACAGGACCTGCAACTAATGAAAAACTGTTTTTT,CASRTGPATNEKLFF
once,TRBV7-2,TRBJ2-7,TRBD1,TGTGCCAGCAGCTTAGGGGTCGGGACAGGGGTAAACGAGCAGTACTTC,CASSLGVGTGVNEQYF
-,TRBV20-1,TRBJ1-2,-,TGCAGTGCTAGAGATCCGGCAGGCGTCTATGGCTACACCTTC,CSARDPAGVYGYTF
-,TRBV24-1,TRBJ2-1,TRBD1,TGTGCCACCAGGGACAGGGGGTTCCAAGAGACCCAGTTCTTC,CATRDRGFQETQFF
-,TRBV6-5,TRBJ2-7,TRBD2,TGTGCCAGCAGGAGGACTAGCCTATCCTACGAGCAGTACTTC,CASRRTSLSYEQYF
-,TRBV12-3/TRBV12-4,TRBJ2-7,-,TGTGCCAGCGCAACCAGGGCCTACCTATACGAGCAGTACTTC,CASATRAYLYEQYF
few,TRBV20-1,TRBJ2-1,-,TGCAGTGCTAGAGGGACAGTCGACAATGAGCAGTTCTTC,CSARGTVDNEQFF
many,TRBV7-3,TRBJ2-5,-,TGTGCCAGCAGCTTAGGGGCTACGGAGACCCAGTACTTC,CASSLGATETQYF
-,TRBV7-9,TRBJ2-2,-,TGTGCCAGCAAATGGGAATCCGCAACTTCGAACACCGGGGAGCTGTTTTTT,CASKWESATSNTGELFF
many,TRBV7-8,TRBJ2-7,-,TGTGCCAGCAGCTTAAGGAGCAGGGCTTACGAGCAGTACTTC,CASSLRSRAYEQYF
few,TRBV5-4,TRBJ2-3,-,TGTGCCAGCAGCTTGTTGGTAGGCACAGATACGCAGTATTTT,CASSLLVGTDTQYF
-,TRBV28,TRBJ1-6,-,TGTGCCAGCAGTTACAGGCCTGGGCGTAATTCACCCCTCCACTTT,CASSYRPGRNSPLHF
-,TRBV5-1,TRBJ2-3,TRBD2,TGCGCCAGCAGCTTGCGCGGGGGGCTAGATACGCAGTATTTT,CASSLRGGLDTQYF
-,TRBV6-6,TRBJ1-1,-,TGTACCAGCAGTTACGGGGGGTACACTGAAGCTTTCTTT,CTSSYGGYTEAFF
few,TRBV7-2,TRBJ2-3,TRBD2,TGTGCCAGCAACCAGAGGGCGGGAGAAGGTGATACGCAGTATTTT,CASNQRAGEGDTQYF
few,TRBV27,TRBJ1-5,-,TGTGCCAGCAGTAAGGCAGGGAATCAGCCCCAGCATTTT,CASSKAGNQPQHF
-,TRBV4-3,TRBJ2-5,-,TGCGCCAGCAGCCAAGATTTCGGCAGGGCTAGGAATGAGCAGTACTTC,CASSQDFGRARNEQYF
many,TRBV12-3/TRBV12-4,TRBJ2-7,TRBD1,TGTGCCAGCAGTTCTGCCGGGACAGGGTATTTAGAGCAGTACTTC,CASSSAGTGYLEQYF
-,TRBV12-3/TRBV12-4,TRBJ2-3,TRBD2,TGTGCCAGCAGGACGACTAGCGGCAGCACAGATACGCAGTATTTT,CASRTTSGSTDTQYF
-,TRBV11-2,TRBJ2-7,-,TGTGCCAGCAGCTTAAGGTCTGGCTCCTACAATGAGCAGTACTTC,CASSLRSGSYNEQYF
few,TRBV20-1,TRBJ2-4,TRBD2,TGCAGTGCTGAAAGCGGGAGGGCGAATGAGCAGTACTTC,CSAESGRANEQYF
-,TRBV18,TRBJ1-1,-,TGTGCCAGCTCACCACAGGGTATAACTGAAGCTTTCTTT,CASSPQGITEAFF
-,TRBV12-3/TRBV12-4,TRBJ2-1,-,TGTGCCAGCAGTTCTCAACCTGCAGGCCACAATGAGCAGTTCTTC,CASSSQPAGHNEQFF
-,TRBV7-2,TRBJ2-3,-,TGTGCCAGCAGCCGAGCGAGAGGCACAGATACGCAGTATTTT,CASSRARGTDTQYF
-,TRBV29-1,TRBJ2-5,-,TGCAGCGTTGTGGGCAGGGGCCGCCTCCAAGAGACCCAGTACTTC,CSVVGRGRLQETQYF
-,TRBV5-1,TRBJ2-5,-,TGCGCCAGCAGCCATGGACAGAAGGAGACCCAGTACTTC,CASSHGQKETQYF
few,TRBV20-1,TRBJ2-3,TRBD2,TGCAGTGCGCATTCCGGACTAGCGGGAGTTAGGGATACGCAGTATTTT,CSAHSGLAGVRDTQYF
-,TRBV2,TRBJ1-2,TRBD1,TGTGCCAGCGTACAGGGGATGGGGCATGGCTACACCTTC,CASVQGMGHGYTF
few,TRBV12-3/TRBV12-4,TRBJ2-1,TRBD1,TGTGCCAGCAGCCCCGGGACAGGGGCCCCTCATGAGCAGTTCTTC,CASSPGTGAPHEQFF
once,TRBV29-1,TRBJ2-7,TRBD2,TGCAGCGTTGAGTACAGGGGTAGGCGGACTAGCGGGGCTGTTTACGAGCAGTACTTC,CSVEYRGRRTSGAVYEQYF
few,TRBV12-3/TRBV12-4,TRBJ2-7,TRBD2,TGTGCCAGCGGGACGCGGGAGGCCGACTACGAGCAGTACTTC,CASGTREADYEQYF
-,TRBV7-8,TRBJ2-7,-,TGTGCCAGCAGCTTAGCGCTTTGGGGGCCGGCCTACGAGCAGTACTTC,CASSLALWGPAYEQYF
-,TRBV7-2,TRBJ1-4,-,TGTGCCAGCAGCTCCCCCAGGGATTCTAATGAAAAACTGTTTTTT,CASSSPRDSNEKLFF
few,TRBV4-3,TRBJ2-7,-,TGCGCCAGCAGCCAAGGCCTAGCTTACGAGCAGTACTTC,CASSQGLAYEQYF
few,TRBV20-1,TRBJ2-5,TRBD2,TGCAGTGCTCCCAAGCGGGATGTATTACAAGAGACCCAGTACTTC,CSAPKRDVLQETQYF
-,TRBV20-1,TRBJ2-5,TRBD2,TGCAGTGCTAGTGAGAGACTAGCGGGAAGAGAAGAGACCCAGTACTTC,CSASERLAGREETQYF
-,TRBV20-1,TRBJ1-5,-,TGCAGTGCTAGAAAAGACTGGAGCAAGCAGCCCCAGCATTTT,CSARKDWSKQPQHF
few,TRBV7-3,TRBJ2-1,TRBD2,TGTGCCAGCAGCTCAAGCGGGAGGGCCTGGGGCAATGAGCAGTTCTTC,CASSSSGRAWGNEQFF